This T cell receptor beta chain was documented in a study of cytomegalovirus exposure and HLA in healthy donors. Study-level points and caveats: Despite most TCR sequences being rare, some public TCRs occurred in many donors.

This clone turned up a few times. The antigen remains unidentified. PCR primers comprised 60 Vbeta and 13 Jbeta primers. As originally analysed: Unique TCR beta chains numbered approximately 80 million in a later analysis, with 10 million to 14 million shared. Sequencing used immunoSEQ multiplex PCR; TCRdb keeps in-frame clones, though not all of them. The D gene and trimming were derived from the DNA, and the V and J assignments and clone size from that table. The table includes about 120,000 clones, approximately 80% detected once. This sequence originates from a young woman in good health and CMV-seronegative. Sequencing was carried out using PBMCs.

The CDR3 nucleotides read TGTGCCTGGAGTGTAGGCCAGCACGCGGCTGGAAACACCATATATTTT. Encoded protein: CAWSVGQHAAGNTIYF. The V call is TRBV30, the J call TRBJ1-3, with D uncertain. With 0 bases removed from V and 2 bases from J, the gap between germline ends came to 14 bases. The CDR3 is 16 residues long. The germline V gene encodes CDR1 GTSNPN and CDR2 SVGIG (reference sequence).